Listed below are T cell receptor beta chains from one sample, sequenced in a study of blood T cell repertoires in COVID-19. This table comes from immunoSEQ multiplex PCR, and its TCRdb copy is limited to in-frame clones, with some not included. Of some 140,000 clones listed, almost 80% are singletons. Sequencing was performed on peripheral blood. These receptors originate from a man aged 60-69 years who had recovered from COVID-19. CDR3s include the opening cysteine and the closing phenylalanine or tryptophan. Fields, in order: V gene, J gene, CDR3 length, D gene, clone size, CDR3 DNA, CDR3 protein. A D gene is named only where the DNA matches it firmly. Size is stated for part of the rows, as once, few or many counts, or as a class when the clone is expanded.

>TRBV2|TRBJ2-3|16|-|-
TGTGCCAGCAAAAAAGGGCTAGCGCAGAGCACAGATACGCAGTATTTT
CASKKGLAQSTDTQYF
>TRBV28|TRBJ1-5|17|-|-
TGTGCCAGCAGTTTATCCCCCGCTAGACAGCACAATCAGCCCCAGCATTTT
CASSLSPARQHNQPQHF
>TRBV4-3|TRBJ2-7|16|TRBD2|-
TGCGCCAGCAGCCAAGGGTCTAGCGGGGGATCCCACGAGCAGTACTTC
CASSQGSSGGSHEQYF
>TRBV28|TRBJ1-6|17|TRBD1|-
TGTGCCAGCAGTCCCTTGGGACAGGGCTCCTATAATTCACCCCTCCACTTT
CASSPLGQGSYNSPLHF
>TRBV27|TRBJ2-7|14|-|-
TGTGCCAGCAGTTTAGCGTGGAGAGACTACGAGCAGTACTTC
CASSLAWRDYEQYF
>TRBV13|TRBJ2-7|16|-|-
TGTGCCAGCAGCACCAGACGGACATCCCTCTCCTACGAGCAGTACTTC
CASSTRRTSLSYEQYF
>TRBV2|TRBJ1-6|15|-|-
TGTGCCAGCAGTGAACGGGGGGCCGCGATTTCACCCCTCCACTTT
CASSERGAAISPLHF
>TRBV7-9|TRBJ2-2|13|-|few
TGTGCCAGCTCCCCGGTCAACACCGGGGAGCTGTTTTTT
CASSPVNTGELFF
>TRBV5-5|TRBJ2-5|14|-|once
TGTGCCAGCAGCTTGGCCCTAGCGTGGGAGACCCAGTACTTC
CASSLALAWETQYF
>TRBV4-3|TRBJ2-1|17|TRBD2|-
TGCGCCAGCAGCCAAGAGGTAGCGGGAGCGGTCCGGAATGAGCAGTTCTTC
CASSQEVAGAVRNEQFF
>TRBV7-2|TRBJ1-3|16|TRBD1|once
TGTGCCAGCAGCTTACCCGGGACAGCCTCTGGAAACACCATATATTTT
CASSLPGTASGNTIYF
>TRBV27|TRBJ1-6|16|TRBD1|-
TGTGCCAGCAGTGAGGGACAGGGGGCGCCTAATTCACCCCTCCACTTT
CASSEGQGAPNSPLHF
>TRBV3-1/TRBV3-2|TRBJ1-3|16|-|-
TGTGCCAGCACCCCCGGGTCGCAGCTCTCTGGAAACACCATATATTTT
CASTPGSQLSGNTIYF
>TRBV4-1|TRBJ2-2|20|TRBD1|-
TGCGCCAGCAGCCAAGATGTCCCGGGACAGGGGGCTAAGGGCACCGGGGAGCTGTTTTTT
CASSQDVPGQGAKGTGELFF
>TRBV7-2|TRBJ2-5|15|-|once
TGTGCCAGCACCGAGGGGGGGACACTCGAAGAGACCCAGTACTTC
CASTEGGTLEETQYF
>TRBV28|TRBJ1-2|15|-|-
TGTGCCAGCAGTCCCAGGCAGGGGCCATCCTATGGCTACACCTTC
CASSPRQGPSYGYTF
>TRBV6-6|TRBJ1-4|15|TRBD1|once
TGTGCCACCACACCCACGGACAGGCGGAATGAAAAACTGTTTTTT
CATTPTDRRNEKLFF
>TRBV19|TRBJ1-2|15|TRBD1|-
TGTGCCAGTAGCCCCCGGGACAGGGGAAACTATGGCTACACCTTC
CASSPRDRGNYGYTF